This T cell receptor beta chain was profiled in a study of tumor and adjacent non-tumor tissue in lung cancer. Study as a whole: Millions of productive TCRbeta reads were obtained per sample on average. General study points: Top 100 clones took a larger repertoire share in normal lung. Compared with tumor, normal lung showed significantly lower TCR diversity.

RNA was extracted from bulk tissue without any cell sorting. Chemotherapy-naive patients with new lung cancer underwent thoracic surgery in China, August–late 2014. As for this clonotype: The antigen remains unidentified.

A modified ARM-PCR protocol with three rounds of nested PCR amplified TCRbeta. MiXCR was run by TCRdb on the multiplex PCR reads, yielding one entry per CDR3 protein. The repertoire has roughly 140,000 distinct CDR3 sequences, approximately 70% of them found once; the top ten carry 18%. V lost 8 bases, J lost 5 bases, and 16 bases stayed unmatched. CDR3 length equals 16 residues. The specimen sequenced was lung tumor tissue. The V gene is TRBV12-3 or TRBV12-4, the J gene TRBJ2-7; 9 nucleotides line up with TRBD1. The TCR sequence derives from a man between 60 and 75 years old with small cell lung cancer. The CDR3 bases are TGTGCCAGCTGTGCGCGCCTAGGGACAGGGAGCCACGAGCAGTACTTC. Residues: CASCARLGTGSHEQYF.